The source of this T cell receptor beta chain is a study of EBV T-cell therapy then PD-1 blockade in nasopharyngeal carcinoma. Noted time point: 266 days after commencement of treatment, after nivolumab therapy. Treatment here: AdE1-LMPpoly-expanded autologous EBV-specific T-cell therapy followed by anti-PD-1 nivolumab. A remark on this clone: Its antigen is not known.

TCRdb keeps only in-frame clones here, not all; method: immunoSEQ multiplex PCR. This table has around 19,000 clones, about 86% appearing once. Deletions cut 3 bases from V and 0 bases from J, with 13 bases between. Germline assignment: CDR1 SGDLS and CDR2 YYNGEE. CDR3 length: 16 residues. The chain combines TRBV9 with TRBJ1-3; D is perhaps TRBD1 (5 bases). The sample was CD8+ T cells from blood, taken at day 266 from a patient whose treatment included autologous EBV-specific T cells and nivolumab. This sequence was found in a man in his forties with nasopharyngeal carcinoma. The CDR3 region has the DNA TGTGCCAGCAGCGCGAGGGGTACGGACTCTGGAAACACCATATATTTT. Translated, it gives CASSARGTDSGNTIYF. The variable domain in full, with the rest retrieved from reference TRBV9 and TRBJ1-3, is DSGVTQTPKHLITATGQRVTLRCSPRSGDLSVYWYQQSLDQGLQFLIQYYNGEERAKGNILERFSAQQFPDLHSELNLSSLELGDSALYFCASSARGTDSGNTIYFGEGSWLTVV.